Following are 15 T cell receptor beta chains from one sample sequenced in a study of T cell responses to AZD1222 COVID-19 vaccine (dated by TCRdb to the early 2020s). The sample's time point label is to be understood as: baseline before first vaccination. The treatment or condition label for this specimen denotes: meningococcal conjugate vaccine given as trial control. Preparation of the library involved the immunoSEQ multiplex PCR assay. The table comes from immuneACCESS by way of TCRdb, which keeps in-frame sequences with V and J called. Part of the clones is missing from these tables; in studies checked, under half for an unresolved V gene and the rest for unknown reasons. The table for this sample lists over 60,000 clones; 79% of them were counted only once. Approximately 20% of the sample is held by the ten biggest clonotypes. Specimen: peripheral blood, collected on day 0 of MenACWY control vaccination. Receptor source: an adult in good health.

This clone has only a few counts. Other nucleotide sequences in the sample specify the same CDR3. The J gene is TRBJ2-5, the V gene TRBV5-1, with no clear D. Trimming removed 2 bases at V and 0 bases at J, with 8 bases between. CDR1 is SGHRS, CDR2 YFSETQ, per germline. There are 14 residues in the CDR3. The CDR3 loop is CASSFDGNQETQYF. The CDR3 bases are TGCGCCAGCAGCTTCGATGGTAACCAAGAGACCCAGTACTTC.

The chain employs TRBV7-9 and TRBJ1-1; weak D call: TRBD1 (6 bases). Germline V gene lookup returns CDR1 SEHNR and CDR2 FQNEAQ (reference sequence). V was clipped by 4 bases and J by 0 bases, with 15 bases between them. CDR3 length: 16 residues. CDR3 nucleotides: TGTGCCAGCAGCTCCCCGAGGGGGGCTATGAACACTGAAGCTTTCTTT. As protein: CASSSPRGAMNTEAFF.

This rearrangement joins TRBV27 to TRBJ2-1; 8 bases map to TRBD1. The CDR3 has 13 amino acids. The trim removed 6 bases at V and 9 bases at J, leaving 7 bases unmatched. From germline, CDR1 is MNHEY and CDR2 SMNVEV (reference sequence). The CDR3 loop reads CASRLRTGSEQFF. The CDR3 nucleotides read TGTGCCAGCAGACTAAGGACAGGGTCTGAGCAGTTCTTC.

By frequency in the sample, this clone is medium-sized. The chain combines TRBV3-1 (or the pseudogene TRBV3-2) with TRBJ2-7, with D possibly TRBD2 on 6 matching bases. Germline V gives CDR1 LGHDT, CDR2 YNNKEL (reference sequence). This CDR3 has 14 amino acids. The ends were cut back, 5 bases at V and 2 bases at J, with 13 bases in the middle. The CDR3 DNA follows: TGTGCCAGCAGCGACCGACTAGGACCCTACGAGCAGTACTTC. This translates into CASSDRLGPYEQYF.

DNA of the CDR3: TGTGCCAGCAGCCCCCGGGTGGGAGGGGAGGATACGCAGTATTTT. Its translation: CASSPRVGGEDTQYF. The rearrangement joins TRBV7-3 to TRBJ2-3, with 7 bases identical to TRBD2. Trimming cost V 5 bases and J 6 bases; bases outside gene matches: 11. The germline V gene has CDR1 SGHTA and CDR2 FQGTGA. The CDR3 consists of 15 residues.

This clone was found a few times. V usage is TRBV9 and J usage is TRBJ1-2; 9 nucleotides line up with TRBD1. The junction had 11 bases not matched to a gene; V was cut back by 4 bases and J by 7 bases. CDR1 and CDR2 (germline): SGDLS, YYNGEE. The CDR3 sequence is 15 residues long. The CDR3: CASSSGTGMGPGYTF. In DNA, the CDR3 is TGTGCCAGCAGCTCCGGGACAGGGATGGGGCCTGGCTACACCTTC.

Comments on this clone: The junction departs from the called germline gene at one end, perhaps through a read error. The V call is TRBV6-4, the J call TRBJ2-1; TRBD2 matches at 7 bases. Germline V CDR1 and CDR2: MRHNA, SNTAGT. The CDR3 has 19 residues. The CDR3 protein is CASSELERPSGGTYTEQFF. The CDR3 nucleotides read TGTGCCAGCAGTGAGTTGGAGCGCCCCTCGGGAGGTACCTACACTGAGCAGTTCTTC.

This clone was seen a handful of times. The V gene is TRBV12-5, the J gene TRBJ1-5; D uncertain. Germline-derived CDR1 and CDR2 are LGHNT and FRNRAP. With 3 bases removed from V and 1 base from J, the gap between germline ends came to 7 bases. The CDR3 is 14 amino acids. The CDR3 region has the DNA TGTGCTAGTGGTTTTCAGGTAAGCAATCAGCCCCAGCATTTT. Encoded protein: CASGFQVSNQPQHF.

The chain links TRBV28 to TRBJ2-7; TRBD2 matches at 8 bases. CDR1 MDHEN and CDR2 SYDVKM come from the germline V gene. The CDR3 consists of 15 residues. The V and J ends lost 1 base and 13 bases, in that order; junction bases with no gene match: 15. The CDR3 nucleotides read TGTGCCAGCAGTTTATCCTCTTCTGCGGCGGGAGGTGAATACTTC. As protein: CASSLSSSAAGGEYF.

The CDR3 DNA sequence: TGTGCCTGGAGTGTAGGGGGCAGGGGCGGCGCAGATACGCAGTATTTT. It yields the protein CAWSVGGRGGADTQYF. The rearrangement uses TRBV30 and TRBJ2-3; 7 bases align to TRBD1. Germline V gives CDR1 GTSNPN, CDR2 SVGIG (reference sequence). With V trimmed by 0 bases and J by 4 bases, 10 bases remained unmatched. CDR3 length: 16 amino acids.

The chain joins TRBV7-9 to TRBJ2-2, with D unclear. The CDR3 contains 15 residues. V lost 5 bases and J lost 1, with 11 bases in between. The V gene's germline CDR1 is SEHNR and CDR2 FQNEAQ (reference sequence). The DNA of the CDR3 is TGTGCCAGCAGCCCAAATCCCGGGAACACCGGGGAGCTGTTTTTT. It is translated as CASSPNPGNTGELFF.

This chain connects TRBV4-1 to TRBJ1-2; tentative D call: TRBD1 (6 bases). Germline assignment: CDR1 MGHRA and CDR2 YSYEKL. CDR3 length: 15 residues. The V and J ends lost 4 bases and 4 bases respectively, with 16 bases between them. CDR3 DNA sequence: TGCGCCAGCAGCCCTAACAGGGTTTCCCTCTATGGCTACACCTTC. Protein: CASSPNRVSLYGYTF.

This sequence joins TRBV9 and TRBJ1-3; D ambiguous. Germline CDR1 is SGDLS and CDR2 is YYNGEE. This CDR3 contains 17 residues. V lost 4 bases to trimming and J lost 0 bases, with 17 bases between them. The CDR3 sequence: CASSPDLQGPSGNTIYF. CDR3 DNA: TGTGCCAGCAGCCCCGACCTCCAAGGACCCTCTGGAAACACCATATATTTT.

V is TRBV11-2 and J is TRBJ2-7, with TRBD2 matching 8 bases. This CDR3 contains 15 residues. From germline, CDR1 is SGHAT and CDR2 FQNNGV. V gave up 5 bases and J gave up 2 bases; unmatched junction bases: 8. The CDR3, as DNA: TGTGCCAGCAGCCTCGGGGGGGTAGGGACCTACGAGCAGTACTTC. Encoded protein: CASSLGGVGTYEQYF.

The chain is built from TRBV3-1 (or the pseudogene TRBV3-2) and TRBJ1-1, with D perhaps TRBD1 (6 bases). The CDR3 runs 17 residues. In germline, CDR1 is LGHDT, CDR2 YNNKEL (reference sequence). The V and J ends lost 4 bases and 0 bases respectively, with 18 bases between them. The CDR3 DNA follows: TGTGCCAGCAGCCCCCGTGTGGTGGGGGCTATGAACACTGAAGCTTTCTTT. This encodes CASSPRVVGAMNTEAFF.